The 6 T cell receptor beta chains in this list originate from one sample, sequenced in a study of identifying expanded T cells in peripheral blood. Assay used: immunoSEQ multiplex PCR; TCRdb lists only in-frame clones, some missing. Of under 70,000 clones in the sample, around 87% were seen once. The sample taken for sequencing was blood. These receptors originate from a person between 18 and 75 years old in good health.

This clone was observed a single time. This chain uses TRBV5-6 with TRBJ2-7; perhaps D is TRBD1 or TRBD2 (5 bases each). Trimming took 3 bases from V and 6 from J, leaving 19 bases between them. CDR3 length: 15 amino acids. The germline CDR1 and CDR2 sequences are SGHDT and YYEEEE. The CDR3 coding sequence is TGTGCCAGCAGCTGGGAAGGCGTCGGGGCGGGCGAGCAGTACTTC. Its protein product is CASSWEGVGAGEQYF.

The chain joins TRBV6-4 to TRBJ2-2, with D possibly being TRBD2 (5 bases). Trimming shortened V by 6 bases and J by 5 bases, and 13 bases separated the two germline ends. From germline, CDR1 is MRHNA and CDR2 SNTAGT. The CDR3 sequence is 14 residues long. The CDR3: CASSRDSQTGELFF. The CDR3 DNA reads as TGTGCCAGCAGCCGGGATTCACAGACCGGGGAGCTGTTTTTT.

The DNA of the CDR3 is TGTGCCACCAGCAGAGACAGGGAGGGAGTGGAGACCCAGTACTTC. Encoded protein: CATSRDREGVETQYF. This sequence joins TRBV15 and TRBJ2-5, with 7 nucleotides matching TRBD2. The CDR3 extends over 15 amino acids. Germline V gives CDR1 LNHNV, CDR2 YYDKDF (reference sequence). After removal of 0 bases from V and 5 bases from J, the junction contained 6 bases not matched to a gene.

The chain has TRBV5-1 and TRBJ2-3; a weak D match, TRBD1 (5 bases). The V end lost 4 bases, the J end lost 2 bases, and 11 bases lay between the germline ends. The CDR3 loop spans 14 amino acids. The V gene's germline CDR1 is SGHRS and CDR2 YFSETQ. The CDR3 nucleotides read TGCGCCAGCAGCCCAGGACACGACACAGATACGCAGTATTTT. Residues: CASSPGHDTDTQYF.

The genes are TRBV6-5 and TRBJ1-1; 12 bases align to TRBD1. The CDR3 is made up of 16 amino acids. Germline-derived CDR1 and CDR2 are MNHEY and SVGAGI. V shed 4 bases, J shed 10 bases, and the junction held 13 bases outside the gene matches. As DNA, the CDR3 is TGTGCCAGCAGTTTGACCGGGACAGGGGGCTCTCGAGTAGCTTTCTTT. The encoded protein is CASSLTGTGGSRVAFF.

This clone was recorded once. The chain has TRBV6-5 and TRBJ2-3, with D possibly matching TRBD2 (6 bases). With 5 bases removed from V and 7 bases from J, the gap between germline ends came to 19 bases. This CDR3 region has 15 residues. Germline V gene sequence: CDR1 MNHEY, CDR2 SVGAGI. In nucleotides, the CDR3 is TGTGCCAGCAGTACACCGGGACTGGGGCTGTATACGCAGTATTTT. It codes for CASSTPGLGLYTQYF.